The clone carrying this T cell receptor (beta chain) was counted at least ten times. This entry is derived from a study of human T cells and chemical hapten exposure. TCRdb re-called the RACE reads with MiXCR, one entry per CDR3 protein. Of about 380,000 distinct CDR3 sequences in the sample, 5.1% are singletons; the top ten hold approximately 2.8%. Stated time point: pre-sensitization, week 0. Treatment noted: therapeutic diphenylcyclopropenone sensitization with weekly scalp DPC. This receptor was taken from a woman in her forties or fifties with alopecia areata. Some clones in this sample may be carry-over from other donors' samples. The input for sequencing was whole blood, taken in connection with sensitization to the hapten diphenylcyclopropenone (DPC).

In DNA, the CDR3 is TGTGCCAGCAGTTACTCGGTACTAGCGGGAGGTGGCGAGCAGTACTTC. Translated: CASSYSVLAGGGEQYF. The chain joins TRBV6-5 to TRBJ2-7; TRBD2 matches at 12 bases. Looked up from germline, CDR1 is MNHEY and CDR2 is SVGAGI. Trimming took 0 bases from V and 6 from J; bases not matched to a gene: 6. The length of the CDR3 is 16 residues.